This TCR beta chain appears in the sequencing data of a study of T-cell memory formation after mild COVID-19. The CDR3 is made up of 12 amino acids. Per germline, CDR1 MNHNS and CDR2 SASEGT. The V gene lost 2 bases and the J gene lost 9 bases, with 11 bases spanning the gap. General study points: Cross-reactive memory appears to have joined, as suggested by some responding clones showing up in pre-infection memory. Day 15 to 85 contracting clones showed balanced CD4/CD8; later expanders leaned CD4+.

MiXCR was run by TCRdb on the 5' RACE reads, yielding one entry per CDR3 protein. The sample has under 600,000 distinct CDR3 sequences, 20% to 25% seen once. Regarding this clonotype: No antigen is known for it.

This TCR came from an adult woman who had mild COVID-19 (a few samples of this study predate the infection). Cell type and time point are not known. The rearrangement joins TRBV6-1 to TRBJ2-7, with a tentative D call TRBD1 (6 bases). Sequencing was done on a sample of PBMCs or a T cell subset sorted from them (not recorded which). Here the CDR3 reads CASSEMGAGQYF. CDR3 nucleotide sequence: TGTGCCAGCAGTGAAATGGGGGCCGGGCAGTACTTC.